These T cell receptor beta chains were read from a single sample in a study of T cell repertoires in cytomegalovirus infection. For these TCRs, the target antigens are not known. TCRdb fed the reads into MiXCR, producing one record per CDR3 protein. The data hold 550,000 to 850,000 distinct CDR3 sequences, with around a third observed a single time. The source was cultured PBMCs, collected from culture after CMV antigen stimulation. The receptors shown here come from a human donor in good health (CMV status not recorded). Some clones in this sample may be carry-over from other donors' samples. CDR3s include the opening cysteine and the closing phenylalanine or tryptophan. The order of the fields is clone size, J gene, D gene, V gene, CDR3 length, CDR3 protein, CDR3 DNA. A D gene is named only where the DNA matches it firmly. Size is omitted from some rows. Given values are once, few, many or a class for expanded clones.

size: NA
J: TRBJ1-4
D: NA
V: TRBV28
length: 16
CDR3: CASTFGGFGTNEKLFF
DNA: TGTGCCAGCACCTTCGGGGGCTTTGGAACTAATGAAAAACTGTTTTTT

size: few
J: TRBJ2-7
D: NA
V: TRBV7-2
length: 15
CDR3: CASSLVGSSGYEQYF
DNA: TGTGCCAGCAGCTTAGTTGGTAGCTCAGGCTACGAGCAGTACTTC

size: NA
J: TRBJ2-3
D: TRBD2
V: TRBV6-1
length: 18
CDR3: CASRSGTSGGTSTDTQYF
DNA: TGTGCCAGCAGATCCGGGACTAGCGGGGGGACTAGCACAGATACGCAGTATTTT

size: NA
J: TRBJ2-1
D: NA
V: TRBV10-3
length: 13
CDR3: CAISGGANNEQFF
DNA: TGTGCCATCAGTGGCGGGGCCAACAATGAGCAGTTCTTC

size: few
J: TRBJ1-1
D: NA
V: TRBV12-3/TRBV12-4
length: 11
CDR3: CASMVGPEAFF
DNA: TGTGCCAGCATGGTAGGACCTGAAGCTTTCTTT

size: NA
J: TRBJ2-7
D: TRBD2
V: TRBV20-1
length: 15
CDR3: CSAPLGLAGIYEQYF
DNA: TGCAGTGCTCCCTTGGGACTAGCGGGGATCTACGAGCAGTACTTC

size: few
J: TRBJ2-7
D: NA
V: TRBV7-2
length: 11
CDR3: CASSLNRVEYF
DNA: TGTGCCAGCAGCTTAAACAGGGTTGAGTACTTC

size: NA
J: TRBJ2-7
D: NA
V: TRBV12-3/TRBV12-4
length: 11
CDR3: CASMAAYEQYF
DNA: TGTGCCAGCATGGCAGCCTACGAGCAGTACTTC

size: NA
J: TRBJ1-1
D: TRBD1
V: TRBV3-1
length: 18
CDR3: CASSQIFGTEDMNTEAFF
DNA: TGTGCCAGCAGCCAAATATTCGGGACAGAAGACATGAACACTGAAGCTTTCTTT

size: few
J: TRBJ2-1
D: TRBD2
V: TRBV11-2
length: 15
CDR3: CASSPGLAAANEQFF
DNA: TGTGCCAGCAGCCCGGGACTAGCGGCCGCCAATGAGCAGTTCTTC

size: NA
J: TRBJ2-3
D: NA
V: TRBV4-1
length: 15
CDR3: CASSQERLSRDTQYF
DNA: TGCGCCAGCAGCCAAGAACGCCTTTCCCGGGATACGCAGTATTTT

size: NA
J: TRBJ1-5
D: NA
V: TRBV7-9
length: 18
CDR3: CASSLGSWGGRSNQPQHF
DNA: TGTGCCAGCAGCTTAGGGTCCTGGGGAGGGCGAAGCAATCAGCCCCAGCATTTT

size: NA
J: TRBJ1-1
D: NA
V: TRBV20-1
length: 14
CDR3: CSASHSGRRPEAFF
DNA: TGCAGTGCTTCCCATTCTGGACGACGCCCTGAAGCTTTCTTT

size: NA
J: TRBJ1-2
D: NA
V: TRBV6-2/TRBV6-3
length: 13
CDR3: CASSYEEASGYTF
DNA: TGTGCCAGCAGTTACGAGGAGGCTAGCGGCTACACCTTC

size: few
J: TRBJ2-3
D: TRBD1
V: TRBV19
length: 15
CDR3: CASSATGAYTDTQYF
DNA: TGTGCCAGTAGTGCGACAGGGGCGTACACAGATACGCAGTATTTT

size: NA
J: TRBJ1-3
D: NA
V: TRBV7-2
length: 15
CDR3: CASSNFSAARNTIYF
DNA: TGTGCCAGCAGCAACTTTTCGGCAGCTAGAAACACCATATATTTT